Listed here are 26 T cell receptor beta chains from one sample, sequenced in a study of CD8 T cells in ankylosing spondylitis. TCRdb reprocessed the 5' RACE reads via MiXCR and lists one record per CDR3 protein. The sample includes 250,000 to 400,000 distinct CDR3 sequences, 11% seen only once; the top ten take roughly a tenth. Sequenced: blood, either unsorted or a sorted T cell fraction (not recorded which). Receptor source: a female donor with ankylosing spondylitis or in good health (not recorded which).

This clonotype has a count of ten or more. This chain uses TRBV4-1 with TRBJ1-5; D is uncertain. The CDR3 is 15 residues long. Trimming removed 2 bases at V and 3 bases at J, with 11 bases between. Germline V gene data show CDR1 as MGHRA and CDR2 as YSYEKL. The CDR3 sequence: CASSQTFSSNQPQHF. CDR3 sequence (DNA): TGCGCCAGCAGCCAAACATTTAGCTCCAATCAGCCCCAGCATTTT.

This clonotype has at least ten counts. The CDR3 nucleotides are TGCGCCAGCAGCTTTGCTCCTAGCGGGAGTCTTTACAATGAGCAGTTCTTC. Its translation is CASSFAPSGSLYNEQFF. V is TRBV5-1 and J is TRBJ2-1; 10 nucleotides line up with TRBD2. V trimming: 2 bases; J trimming: 4 bases; junction bases outside the gene matches: 9. Germline lookup yields CDR1 SGHRS and CDR2 YFSETQ. The CDR3 length is 17 residues. Full variable domain (outside the CDR3, taken from reference TRBV5-1 and TRBJ2-1): KAGVTQTPRYLIKTRGQQVTLSCSPISGHRSVSWYQQTPGQGLQFLFEYFSETQRNKGNFPGRFSGRQFSNSRSEMNVSTLELGDSALYLCASSFAPSGSLYNEQFFGPGTRLTVL.

This clonotype was found many times. V gene TRBV7-2 combines with J gene TRBJ1-1; D ambiguous. Germline assignment: CDR1 SGHTA and CDR2 FQGNSA. Between the trimmed V and J ends, which lost 3 bases and 1 base, there was a span of 15 bases. The CDR3 is 16 residues long. DNA for the CDR3: TGTGCCAGCAGCTTCAACCGTCGAGTTGGGAACACTGAAGCTTTCTTT. Translated: CASSFNRRVGNTEAFF.

This clonotype was found many times. CDR3 sequence (DNA): TGTGCCATCAGTGAGGCGGGACAGGGGAGCACTGAAGCTTTCTTT. Its translation is CAISEAGQGSTEAFF. The V and J genes are TRBV10-3 and TRBJ1-1; 10 bases are shared with TRBD1. The CDR3 is 15 amino acids. Losses at the gene ends were 2 bases for V and 4 bases for J; bases not matched to a gene: 4. Germline CDR1 reads ENHRY; CDR2 reads SYGVKD.

There are many counts of this clonotype. The rearrangement joins TRBV5-5 to TRBJ2-4; D possibly matches TRBD1 or TRBD2 (5 bases each). Germline assignment: CDR1 SGHKS and CDR2 YYEKEE (reference sequence). There are 13 residues in the CDR3. With 0 bases removed from V and 8 bases from J, the gap between germline ends came to 9 bases. Written as DNA, the CDR3 is TGTGCCAGCAGCTTGGGAGGGGTGGACATTCAGTACTTC. Translation: CASSLGGVDIQYF.

The chain couples TRBV5-1 to TRBJ2-1; D possibly corresponds to TRBD1 (7 bases). Germline V gives CDR1 SGHRS, CDR2 YFSETQ. The V gene lost 1 base and the J gene lost 6 bases, with 14 bases spanning the gap. The CDR3 consists of 15 residues. In DNA form, the CDR3 reads TGCGCCAGCAGCTTGCAGGGGGGAATGGGCAATGAGCAGTTCTTC. It encodes CASSLQGGMGNEQFF.

This clonotype has a count of ten or more. V usage is TRBV7-8 and J usage is TRBJ2-1, with 10 bases that match TRBD2. V dropped 5 bases and J dropped 3; count of bases not matched to a gene: 13. The CDR3 totals 18 residues. Germline V gene data show CDR1 as SGHVS and CDR2 as FQNEAQ. Here the CDR3 DNA reads TGTGCCAGCAGCACACTAGCGGGGACAAGGGTGAGCTACAATGAGCAGTTCTTC. Translated, it gives CASSTLAGTRVSYNEQFF.

This clonotype was found many times. The V and J genes are TRBV12-3 or TRBV12-4 and TRBJ2-2; 9 bases line up with TRBD2. The CDR3 has 16 amino acids. V gave up 3 bases and J gave up 4 bases; unmatched junction bases: 6. The DNA for the CDR3 is TGTGCCAGCAGTTTGTCTAGCGGGGAGATCACCGGGGAGCTGTTTTTT. Its translation: CASSLSSGEITGELFF.

This clonotype was counted between two and nine times. The V and J genes are TRBV3-1 and TRBJ2-4; no firm D call. Germline V CDR1 and CDR2: LGHDT, YNNKEL (reference sequence). The CDR3 contains 14 residues. With 4 bases removed from V and 7 bases from J, the gap between germline ends came to 14 bases. As DNA, the CDR3 is TGTGCCAGCAGCCGCGGACGGAGAGGCAACATTCAGTACTTC. Its protein is CASSRGRRGNIQYF.

This clonotype was recorded many times. The chain carries TRBV9 and TRBJ1-2, with D hard to call. Trimming removed 3 bases at V and 10 bases at J, with 22 bases between. The CDR3 consists of 15 residues. From germline, CDR1 is SGDLS and CDR2 YYNGEE. CDR3 region: CASSGPEPFMGYYTF. The CDR3 bases are TGTGCCAGCAGCGGACCCGAACCCTTCATGGGGTACTACACCTTC.

The table lists this clonotype with a few counts. V usage is TRBV12-3 or TRBV12-4 and J usage is TRBJ1-4; D possibly corresponds to TRBD1 (6 bases). The V gene lost 7 bases and the J gene lost 3 bases, with 18 bases spanning the gap. CDR3 size: 16 residues. The CDR3 DNA reads as TGTGCCAGCACCGAGCATGGAAAGGGGGCTAATGAAAAACTGTTTTTT. Translated: CASTEHGKGANEKLFF.

This clonotype was recorded at least ten times. The CDR3 spells CAISERDGSTDTQYF. The CDR3 region has the DNA TGTGCCATCAGTGAGCGGGATGGTAGCACAGATACGCAGTATTTT. The chain recombines TRBV10-3 with TRBJ2-3; maybe TRBD2 (5 bases). With 2 bases removed from V and 0 bases from J, the gap between germline ends came to 9 bases. The CDR3 spans 15 residues. CDR1 is ENHRY, CDR2 SYGVKD, per germline.

In this sample, this clonotype turned up a few times. The chain has TRBV20-1 and TRBJ1-6, with D hard to call. Trimming removed 2 bases at V and 6 bases at J, with 14 bases between. The CDR3 covers 15 residues. The germline CDR1 and CDR2 sequences are DFQATT and SNEGSKA (reference sequence). This CDR3 reads CSARKLAGANSPLHF. CDR3 nucleotide sequence: TGCAGTGCTAGAAAACTAGCAGGTGCTAATTCACCCCTCCACTTT.

The chain is built from TRBV9 and TRBJ2-4, with TRBD2 identical over 10 bases. Germline V lookup: CDR1 SGDLS, CDR2 YYNGEE. V dropped 3 bases and J dropped 0; count of bases not matched to a gene: 3. The CDR3 sequence is 16 residues long. CDR3 nucleotide sequence: TGTGCCAGCAGCGAGAGCGGGGGGGGAGCCAAAAACATTCAGTACTTC. Translation gives CASSESGGGAKNIQYF.

This clonotype was counted many times. The chain couples TRBV5-6 to TRBJ1-1; D is unclear. Germline lookup yields CDR1 SGHDT and CDR2 YYEEEE. This CDR3 has 14 residues. The V gene lost 1 base and the J gene lost 1 base, with 8 bases spanning the gap. DNA for the CDR3: TGTGCCAGCAGCTTGAGGTGGGGGAACACTGAAGCTTTCTTT. Amino acids: CASSLRWGNTEAFF.

This clonotype was detected a few times. The chain links TRBV5-1 to TRBJ2-7; 10 bases line up with TRBD2. The J segment lost 4 bases and the V segment lost 5 bases, leaving 12 bases of the junction unmatched. CDR1 and CDR2 (germline): SGHRS, YFSETQ. The length of the CDR3 is 16 residues. The CDR3 DNA follows: TGCGCCAGCAGTGGGAGTCCTAGCGGGGGCGGGTACGAGCAGTACTTC. The encoded protein is CASSGSPSGGGYEQYF.

This clonotype was seen at least ten times. The chain couples TRBV7-9 to TRBJ2-7; 8 positions match TRBD1. With 1 base clipped from V and 2 bases from J, the junction kept 4 bases outside the gene matches. The germline gives CDR1 SEHNR, CDR2 FQNEAQ (reference sequence). The CDR3 extends over 15 amino acids. The CDR3 spells CASSLGQGKTYEQYF. CDR3 nucleotides: TGTGCCAGCAGCTTAGGACAGGGGAAAACCTACGAGCAGTACTTC. The variable domain in full, with the rest retrieved from reference TRBV7-9 and TRBJ2-7, is DTGVSQNPRHKITKRGQNVTFRCDPISEHNRLYWYRQTLGQGPEFLTYFQNEAQLEKSRLLSDRFSAERPKGSFSTLEIQRTEQGDSAMYLCASSLGQGKTYEQYFGPGTRLTVT.

Comments on this clonotype: A much larger clone lies one base from this, so it may be a read error. J is TRBJ2-2 and V is TRBV4-1; D is perhaps TRBD1 (5 bases). The CDR3 is 14 residues long. Deletions cut 4 bases from V and 4 bases from J, with 10 bases between. Germline-derived CDR1 and CDR2 are MGHRA and YSYEKL. The CDR3 region is CASSPRDCTGELFF. The CDR3 DNA sequence: TGCGCCAGCAGCCCCAGGGATTGCACCGGGGAGCTGTTTTTT.

This clonotype has at least ten counts. The gene calls are TRBV20-1 and TRBJ2-1; D is undetermined. Germline V lookup: CDR1 DFQATT, CDR2 SNEGSKA (reference sequence). The CDR3 covers 13 residues. V lost 5 bases and J 4 bases, leaving 12 bases between the germline ends. The CDR3 region is CSAPDQTYNEQFF. CDR3 in DNA: TGCAGTGCTCCCGATCAAACTTACAATGAGCAGTTCTTC.

This clonotype was recorded at least ten times. The J gene is TRBJ1-6, the V gene TRBV3-1; unclear D gene. The CDR3 totals 14 residues. Germline-derived CDR1 and CDR2 are LGHDT and YNNKEL (reference sequence). V dropped 2 bases and J dropped 6 bases, with 8 bases sitting between them. CDR3 loop: CASSQRESNSPLHF. CDR3 coding DNA: TGTGCCAGCAGCCAACGGGAGAGTAATTCACCCCTCCACTTT.

This clonotype was found many times. The chain links TRBV9 to TRBJ1-1, with D maybe TRBD1 (6 bases). The V and J ends lost 6 bases and 4 bases respectively, with 13 bases between them. Germline V gene data show CDR1 as SGDLS and CDR2 as YYNGEE. The CDR3 spans 13 residues. CDR3 residues: CASNEGQSTEAFF. CDR3 DNA: TGTGCCAGCAACGAAGGACAGAGCACTGAAGCTTTCTTT.

This clonotype has ten or more counts. V gene TRBV20-1 combines with J gene TRBJ1-6; 8 positions match TRBD1. There are 15 residues in the CDR3. Germline CDR1 and CDR2: DFQATT and SNEGSKA (reference sequence). V lost 0 bases and J lost 7; bases outside the gene matches: 5. CDR3 loop: CSARDQDRVNSPLHF. The CDR3 region has the DNA TGCAGTGCTAGAGATCAGGACAGGGTGAATTCACCCCTCCACTTT.

This clonotype came up many times. The rearrangement uses TRBV20-1 and TRBJ2-2, with a weak D call TRBD1 (8 bases). The CDR3 spans 17 residues. V lost 0 bases, J lost 0 bases, and 14 bases lay in between. Germline values: CDR1 DFQATT, CDR2 SNEGSKA (reference sequence). In DNA, the CDR3 is TGCAGTGCTAGAGATCGAACAGGGGGGGCGAACACCGGGGAGCTGTTTTTT. Protein: CSARDRTGGANTGELFF.

The table lists this clonotype with many counts. The genes are TRBV20-1 and TRBJ2-3; TRBD1 aligns across 9 bases. J gave up 2 bases and V 5 bases, and 11 bases lay outside the gene matches. CDR3 length: 16 residues. Germline CDR1 is DFQATT and CDR2 is SNEGSKA (reference sequence). The CDR3 nucleotides read TGCAGTGCTCATTCAGCGGGACAGGGCCACACAGATACGCAGTATTTT. As protein: CSAHSAGQGHTDTQYF.

The chain employs TRBV19 and TRBJ2-2, with 8 bases identical to TRBD2. This CDR3 spans 16 amino acids. Per germline, CDR1 LNHDA and CDR2 SQIVND (reference sequence). J lost 3 bases, V lost 5 bases, and 8 bases had no gene match. The CDR3: CASSHRGGVDTGELFF. CDR3 nucleotides: TGTGCCAGTAGTCACCGGGGGGGAGTTGACACCGGGGAGCTGTTTTTT.

This clonotype was seen only a few times. The rearrangement uses TRBV5-1 and TRBJ2-2, with TRBD1 matching 10 bases. Germline V CDR1 and CDR2: SGHRS, YFSETQ. V gave up 3 bases and J gave up 9 bases; unmatched junction bases: 5. CDR3 size: 14 residues. The CDR3 spells CASSSGQGVWELFF. The CDR3, as DNA: TGCGCCAGCAGCTCCGGACAGGGGGTTTGGGAGCTGTTTTTT.